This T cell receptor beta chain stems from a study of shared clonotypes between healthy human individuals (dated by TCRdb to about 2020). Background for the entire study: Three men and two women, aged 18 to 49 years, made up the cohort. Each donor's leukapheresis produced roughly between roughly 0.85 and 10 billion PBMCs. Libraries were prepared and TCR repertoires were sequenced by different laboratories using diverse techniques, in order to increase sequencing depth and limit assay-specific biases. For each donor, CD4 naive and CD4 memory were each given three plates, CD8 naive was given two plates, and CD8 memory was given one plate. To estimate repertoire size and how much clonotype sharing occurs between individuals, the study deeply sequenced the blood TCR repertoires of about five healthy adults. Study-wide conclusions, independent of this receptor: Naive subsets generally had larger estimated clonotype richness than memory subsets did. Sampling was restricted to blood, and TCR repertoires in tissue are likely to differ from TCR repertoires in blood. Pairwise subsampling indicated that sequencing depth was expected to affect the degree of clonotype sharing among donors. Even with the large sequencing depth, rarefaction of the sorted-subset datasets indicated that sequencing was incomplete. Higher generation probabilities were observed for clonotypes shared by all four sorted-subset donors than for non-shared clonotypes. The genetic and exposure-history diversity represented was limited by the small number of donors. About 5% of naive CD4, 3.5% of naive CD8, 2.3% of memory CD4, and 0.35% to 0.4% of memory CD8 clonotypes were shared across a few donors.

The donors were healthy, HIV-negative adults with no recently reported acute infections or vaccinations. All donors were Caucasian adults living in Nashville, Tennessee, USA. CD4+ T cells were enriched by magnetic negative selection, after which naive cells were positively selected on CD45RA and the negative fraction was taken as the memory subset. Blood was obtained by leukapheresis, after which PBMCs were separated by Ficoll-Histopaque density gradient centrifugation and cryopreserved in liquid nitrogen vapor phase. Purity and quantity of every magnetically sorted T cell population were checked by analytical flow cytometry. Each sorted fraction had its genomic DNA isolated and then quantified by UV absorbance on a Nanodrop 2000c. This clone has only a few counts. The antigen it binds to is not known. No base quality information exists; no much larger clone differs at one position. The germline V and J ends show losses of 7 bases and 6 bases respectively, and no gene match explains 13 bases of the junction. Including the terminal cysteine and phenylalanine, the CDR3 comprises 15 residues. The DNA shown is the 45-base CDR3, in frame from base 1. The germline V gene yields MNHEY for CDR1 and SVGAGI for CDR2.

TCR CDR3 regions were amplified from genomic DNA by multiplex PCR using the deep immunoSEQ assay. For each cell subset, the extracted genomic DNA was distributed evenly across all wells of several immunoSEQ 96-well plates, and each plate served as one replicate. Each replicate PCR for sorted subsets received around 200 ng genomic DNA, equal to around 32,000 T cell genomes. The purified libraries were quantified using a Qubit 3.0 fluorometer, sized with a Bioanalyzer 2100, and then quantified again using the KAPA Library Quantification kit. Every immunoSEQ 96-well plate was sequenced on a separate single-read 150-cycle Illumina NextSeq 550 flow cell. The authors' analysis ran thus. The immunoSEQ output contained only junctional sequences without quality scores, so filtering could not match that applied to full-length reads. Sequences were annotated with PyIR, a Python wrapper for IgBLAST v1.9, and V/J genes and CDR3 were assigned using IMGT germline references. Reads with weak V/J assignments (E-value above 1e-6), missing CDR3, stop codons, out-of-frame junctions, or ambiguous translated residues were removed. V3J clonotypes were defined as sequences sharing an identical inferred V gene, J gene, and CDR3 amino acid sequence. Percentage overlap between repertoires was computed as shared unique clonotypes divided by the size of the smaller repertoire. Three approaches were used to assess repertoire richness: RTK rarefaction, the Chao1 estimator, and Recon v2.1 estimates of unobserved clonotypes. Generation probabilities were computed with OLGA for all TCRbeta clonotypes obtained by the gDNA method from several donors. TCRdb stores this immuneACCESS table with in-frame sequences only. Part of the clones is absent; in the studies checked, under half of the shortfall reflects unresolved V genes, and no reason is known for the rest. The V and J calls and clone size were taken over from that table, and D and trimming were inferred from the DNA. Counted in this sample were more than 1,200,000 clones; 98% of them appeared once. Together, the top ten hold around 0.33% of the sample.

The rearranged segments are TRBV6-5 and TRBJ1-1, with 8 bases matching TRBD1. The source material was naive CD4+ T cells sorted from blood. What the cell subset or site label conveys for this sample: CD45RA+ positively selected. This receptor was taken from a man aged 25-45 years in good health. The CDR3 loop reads CASNNPGQGYSEAFF. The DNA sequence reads TGTGCCAGCAACAACCCAGGACAGGGATATTCTGAAGCTTTCTTT.